The rows below give T cell receptor beta chains drawn from one sample of a study of shared clonotypes between healthy human individuals. Some clones are missing from TCRdb's copy, which holds only in-frame ones; the method was immunoSEQ multiplex PCR. The sample lists some 2.1 million clones; approximately 94% were seen once. Sequenced sample: naive CD8+ T cells sorted from blood. Receptors originate from a man between 18 and 29 years old in good health. Each CDR3 is given with its conserved first and last residue. D genes are given only for firm matches. Not all rows give a size; the values are once, few, many and, for expanded clones, a class.

cdr3_nt cdr3_aa j_call v_call clone_size d_call
TGTGCCAGCAGTTTAGCCAGACAAGAGACCCAGTACTTC CASSLARQETQYF TRBJ2-5 TRBV27 . .
TGTGCCATCAGTGAGTCGGCCCGCGGACTACGAAGTAGCACAGATACGCAGTATTTT CAISESARGLRSSTDTQYF TRBJ2-3 TRBV10-3 few .
TGTGCCAGCAGCTTATACACCGAGACTGAAGCTTTCTTT CASSLYTETEAFF TRBJ1-1 TRBV7-6 once .
TGTGCCAGCAGTGAACGAGACAGGGCCGGAGATACGCAGTATTTT CASSERDRAGDTQYF TRBJ2-3 TRBV25-1 . TRBD1
TGTGCCAGCAGTAGCAGGGGACCTACGTCCTACGAGCAGTACTTC CASSSRGPTSYEQYF TRBJ2-7 TRBV28 . .
TGCGCCAGCAGTGAGTCGCCGGGGACTAGCGGTTCCTACGAGCAGTACTTC CASSESPGTSGSYEQYF TRBJ2-7 TRBV10-1 . TRBD2
TGTGCCAGCCATGACCGTTTAAGCTCCTACAATGAGCAGTTCTTC CASHDRLSSYNEQFF TRBJ2-1 TRBV6-5 . .
TGTGCCAGTAGTATTGTTGGGAGCTCCTACGAGCAGTACTTC CASSIVGSSYEQYF TRBJ2-7 TRBV19 . .
TGTGCCAGCAGCAAACGCGGGGGACAGGGGACCCAGTACTTC CASSKRGGQGTQYF TRBJ2-5 TRBV21-1 . .
TGTGCCAGCAGCGTAGACTCAGGTGGGCCCCAGCATTTT CASSVDSGGPQHF TRBJ1-5 TRBV9 . .
TGTGCCAGCAGTTGGAACAGGGATAGCAATCAGCCCCAGCATTTT CASSWNRDSNQPQHF TRBJ1-5 TRBV27 . .
TGTGCCAGCAGCTTACCCCTAGCGGGGGACTACGAGCAGTACTTC CASSLPLAGDYEQYF TRBJ2-7 TRBV7-9 . TRBD2
TGTGCCAGCAGCCCCCCCCGGTGGCTAGCGGGAGGGGTCACCGGGGAGCTGTTTTTT CASSPPRWLAGGVTGELFF TRBJ2-2 TRBV11-2 . TRBD2
TGTGCCAGCAGCATAAGCGGGAACCCTAATGAGCAGTTCTTC CASSISGNPNEQFF TRBJ2-1 TRBV9 . TRBD2
TGTGCCAGCAGCGTAGAGGGGGACAGGGACGACGAGCAGTACTTC CASSVEGDRDDEQYF TRBJ2-7 TRBV9 . TRBD1
TGTGCCAGCAGCGAGATAGGACTACCCGATACCTACGAGCAGTACTTC CASSEIGLPDTYEQYF TRBJ2-7 TRBV7-2 . .
TGTGCCAGCAGCTCCCCCCAGGGGGCAGCCTCCTACAATGAGCAGTTCTTC CASSSPQGAASYNEQFF TRBJ2-1 TRBV9 . TRBD1
TGTGCCAGCGAAGGGGGGGGAGGTAATTCACCCCTCCACTTT CASEGGGGNSPLHF TRBJ1-6 TRBV6-6 . .
TGTGCCAGCAGCTCTGTCGGACAGATCGCCTATGGCTACACCTTC CASSSVGQIAYGYTF TRBJ1-2 TRBV13 . .
TGTGCCAGCAGTGGTCTCAGGGAGCAGTTCTTC CASSGLREQFF TRBJ2-1 TRBV27 . .
TGTGCCAGCAGCCTTCGGACACCGCCGACCTACAATGAGCAGTTCTTC CASSLRTPPTYNEQFF TRBJ2-1 TRBV11-2 . .
TGTGCCAGCAGCTTAGGCCAGGGTACCTCCTACAATGAGCAGTTCTTC CASSLGQGTSYNEQFF TRBJ2-1 TRBV7-9 . .
TGTGCCAGCAGTGTCGGACAGGGGTCAGATACGCAGTATTTT CASSVGQGSDTQYF TRBJ2-3 TRBV25-1 once TRBD1
TGTGCCATCAGTGGGGGACAGGGTGATCAGCCCCAGCATTTT CAISGGQGDQPQHF TRBJ1-5 TRBV10-3 . TRBD1
TGTGCCAGCAGCTTAGGAGAGGGGGCAAGGACTGAAGCTTTCTTT CASSLGEGARTEAFF TRBJ1-1 TRBV13 . TRBD1
TGTGCCAGCAGTCAGGGTTACCAAGAGACCCAGTACTTC CASSQGYQETQYF TRBJ2-5 TRBV27 . .
TGCAGCGTTGAAGACCTGACTAACTACAATGAGCAGTTCTTC CSVEDLTNYNEQFF TRBJ2-1 TRBV29-1 . .
TGTGCCATCAGTGACCTAGACACGCAAGAGACCCAGTACTTC CAISDLDTQETQYF TRBJ2-5 TRBV10-3 . .
TGCGCCAGCAGCTTGGATTCCTCTGGGGGGCAAATGAACACTGAAGCTTTCTTT CASSLDSSGGQMNTEAFF TRBJ1-1 TRBV5-1 . .
TGTGCCAGCAGCTCGACAGGGGGCAACACTGAAGCTTTCTTT CASSSTGGNTEAFF TRBJ1-1 TRBV11-2 . TRBD1
TGCGCCAGCAGTGAGTGGGCCTTAGCGGGGGGCACAGATACGCAGTATTTT CASSEWALAGGTDTQYF TRBJ2-3 TRBV10-2 . TRBD2
TGTGCCAGCAGTTTACAGGCCAATGGAGAGCAGTACTTC CASSLQANGEQYF TRBJ2-7 TRBV28 once .
TGTGCCAGCAGCTCGAACAGTTTCGACCATGAGCAGTTCTTC CASSSNSFDHEQFF TRBJ2-1 TRBV13 . .
TGTGCCAGCAGCTTACTCTTAACCGGGACTGGGGAGTATTTT CASSLLLTGTGEYF TRBJ2-3 TRBV7-9 . .
TGTGCTAGTGGTTCCCCTGGGACTACCGTTTGGTACACGCAGTATTTT CASGSPGTTVWYTQYF TRBJ2-3 TRBV12-5 . TRBD2
TGCGCCAGCAGGATGACAGGGGCCTTGAACACTGAAGCTTTCTTT CASRMTGALNTEAFF TRBJ1-1 TRBV5-1 . TRBD1
TGTGCCAGCAGTTTACTTCTGGGACAGGTCCACAATGAGCAGTTCTTC CASSLLLGQVHNEQFF TRBJ2-1 TRBV27 . TRBD1
TGTGCCAGCAGTCGACAGGGGGCATTCCACGAGCAGTACTTC CASSRQGAFHEQYF TRBJ2-7 TRBV28 . TRBD1
TGTGCCAGCAGCATGCTAGCGGGGGCGAACACCGGGGAGCTGTTTTTT CASSMLAGANTGELFF TRBJ2-2 TRBV7-9 . TRBD2
TGTGCCAGCAGTTTTCACCCTCAGGGAAAAGCTGAAGCTTTCTTT CASSFHPQGKAEAFF TRBJ1-1 TRBV27 . .